The 29 T cell receptor beta chains below were found in one sample sequenced in a study of T-cell memory formation after mild COVID-19. TCRdb reanalysed the 5' RACE reads using MiXCR and keeps one entry per CDR3 protein. The sample consists of about 360,000 distinct CDR3 sequences, 13% to 15% of them appearing once. The sequencing input was PBMCs or a T cell subset sorted from them (not recorded which). The receptors here all came from a man between 18 and 35 years old who had mild COVID-19 (a few samples of this study predate the infection). Cell type and time point are not known.

This clonotype was seen more than once but under ten times. V usage is TRBV7-9 and J usage is TRBJ2-3; no firm D call. V lost 8 bases, J lost 3 bases, and 3 bases lay in between. This CDR3 is built from 10 residues. Germline CDR1 SEHNR, CDR2 FQNEAQ (reference sequence). The DNA for the CDR3 is TGTGCCAGCGGTACAGATACGCAGTATTTT. It specifies CASGTDTQYF.

Ten or more counts support this clonotype. The V and J genes are TRBV12-3 or TRBV12-4 and TRBJ1-6; D is unclear. CDR3 size: 14 residues. The V end lost 5 bases, the J end lost 6 bases, and 11 bases lay between the germline ends. In DNA, the CDR3 is TGTGCCAGCAGTCCACAGATTACTAATTCACCCCTCCACTTT. Amino acids: CASSPQITNSPLHF.

The chain has TRBV28 and TRBJ2-5; tentatively, D is TRBD1 or TRBD2 (5 bases each). The CDR3 covers 14 residues. The germline CDR1 and CDR2 sequences are MDHEN and SYDVKM. Trimming stripped 2 bases from V and 5 bases from J, with 12 bases between. The CDR3 region is CASSLGLRGETQYF. CDR3 nucleotides: TGTGCCAGCAGTTTAGGTCTGAGGGGCGAGACCCAGTACTTC.

This clonotype was counted many times. Sequence at one end of the junction differs from germline and may be a read error. The chain is built from TRBV7-7 and TRBJ1-3, with 10 bases fitting TRBD1. The germline CDR1 and CDR2 sequences are SSHAT and FNYEAQ (reference sequence). There are 15 residues in the CDR3. CDR3 sequence: CASSRDRGGGNTIYF. The CDR3 coding sequence is TGTGCTAGCAGCCGGGACAGGGGAGGTGGAAACACCATATATTTT. The variable domain in full, with the rest retrieved from reference TRBV7-7 and TRBJ1-3, is GAGVSQSPRYKVTKRGQDVTLRCDPISSHATLYWYQQALGQGPEFLTYFNYEAQPDKSGLPSDRFSAERPEGSISTLTIQRTEQRDSAMYRCASSRDRGGGNTIYFGEGSWLTVV.

The rearrangement uses TRBV4-1 and TRBJ2-2; D is unresolved. CDR1 MGHRA and CDR2 YSYEKL come from the germline V gene. The CDR3 is 17 amino acids. The germline V and J ends were trimmed by 0 bases and 1 base, with 12 bases remaining between them. CDR3 amino acids: CASSQDPGQMNTGELFF. The DNA for the CDR3 is TGCGCCAGCAGCCAAGATCCCGGTCAAATGAACACCGGGGAGCTGTTTTTT.

This clonotype has just a few counts. CDR3 loop: CASSPGRINSPLHF. CDR3 nucleotide sequence: TGTGCCAGCAGCCCGGGACGGATTAATTCACCCCTCCACTTT. The V gene is TRBV7-2, the J gene TRBJ1-6; the D gene is possibly TRBD1 (5 bases). The germline V gene encodes CDR1 SGHTA and CDR2 FQGNSA. CDR3 length: 14 residues. With 5 bases removed from V and 6 bases from J, the gap between germline ends came to 11 bases.

This clonotype was detected a few times. The chain is built from TRBV12-3 or TRBV12-4 and TRBJ1-5; maybe TRBD1 (5 bases). Trimming removed 1 base at V and 2 bases at J, with 9 bases between. The CDR3 totals 15 residues. The CDR3: CASSLGLGRNQPQHF. The CDR3 DNA follows: TGTGCCAGCAGTTTAGGTCTGGGGCGCAATCAGCCCCAGCATTTT.

V usage is TRBV7-9 and J usage is TRBJ2-3; 9 bases align to TRBD2. CDR1 is SEHNR, CDR2 FQNEAQ, per germline (reference sequence). The trim removed 0 bases at V and 2 bases at J, leaving 6 bases unmatched. CDR3 length equals 17 residues. The CDR3 is CASSLASGGPDTDTQYF. As DNA, the CDR3 is TGTGCCAGCAGCTTAGCTAGCGGGGGCCCTGACACAGATACGCAGTATTTT.

This clonotype was detected a few times. The chain is built from TRBV7-2 and TRBJ1-3, with a possible D match to TRBD1 (6 bases). V dropped 7 bases and J dropped 0 bases, with 16 bases sitting between them. CDR3 length equals 16 residues. Germline V gene sequence: CDR1 SGHTA, CDR2 FQGNSA. The CDR3 nucleotides are TGTGCCAGCACCACCGGACAGTCCGCCTCTGGAAACACCATATATTTT. Protein sequence: CASTTGQSASGNTIYF.

This clonotype was counted a few times. This chain uses TRBV7-2 with TRBJ1-1; no reliable D call. Germline V lookup: CDR1 SGHTA, CDR2 FQGNSA. The V and J ends lost 6 bases and 1 base respectively, with 12 bases between them. The CDR3 is made up of 14 amino acids. This CDR3 is CASSLGATNTEAFF. The CDR3 DNA sequence: TGTGCCAGCAGTCTCGGAGCCACGAACACTGAAGCTTTCTTT.

V is TRBV4-2 and J is TRBJ1-2, with a tentative D call TRBD1 (6 bases). V dropped 0 bases and J dropped 8 bases, with 13 bases sitting between them. Germline V gene lookup returns CDR1 LGHNA and CDR2 YNFKEQ. The CDR3 totals 14 residues. CDR3 region: CASSQDPAGEGYTF. As DNA, the CDR3 is TGTGCCAGCAGCCAAGATCCGGCAGGGGAGGGCTACACCTTC.

This clonotype was picked up a small number of times. The chain joins TRBV7-2 to TRBJ1-5; weak D call: TRBD1 (5 bases). V lost 3 bases, J lost 5 bases, and 11 bases lay in between. This CDR3 spans 14 amino acids. CDR1 SGHTA and CDR2 FQGNSA come from the germline V gene. The CDR3 nucleotides read TGTGCCAGCAGCTTCCCAGGGAGGGATCAGCCCCAGCATTTT. Its protein product is CASSFPGRDQPQHF.

This clonotype has a handful of counts. The CDR3 DNA reads TGTGCCAGCAGTTCGGGGGGAAGAGAAGAGGGGCAGTATTTT. This sequence encodes CASSSGGREEGQYF. The V call is TRBV27, the J call TRBJ2-3; 7 positions match TRBD2. The germline CDR1 and CDR2 sequences are MNHEY and SMNVEV (reference sequence). V gave up 4 bases and J gave up 11 bases; unmatched junction bases: 12. The CDR3 is made up of 14 amino acids.

This chain joins TRBV7-2 and TRBJ2-3; a weak D match, TRBD2 (5 bases). Per germline, CDR1 SGHTA and CDR2 FQGNSA. The CDR3 has 12 amino acids. V dropped 10 bases and J dropped 1 base, with 9 bases sitting between them. The CDR3 coding sequence is TGTGCCATTCGGCGGGGCACAGATACGCAGTATTTT. This gives the protein CAIRRGTDTQYF.

This clonotype was counted between two and nine times. The chain has TRBV7-6 and TRBJ2-7; D ambiguous. The V gene lost 1 base and the J gene lost 0 bases, with 7 bases spanning the gap. The CDR3 loop spans 14 amino acids. Germline CDR1 SGHVS, CDR2 FNYEAQ. The CDR3 DNA sequence: TGTGCCAGCAGCTTAGTAACGGACTCCTACGAGCAGTACGTC. Residues: CASSLVTDSYEQYV.

The chain carries TRBV7-2 and TRBJ2-5; D remains ambiguous. The V end was cut by 5 bases, the J end by 5 bases, with 21 bases between. There are 16 residues in the CDR3. Per the germline V gene, CDR1 is SGHTA and CDR2 is FQGNSA. The CDR3 spells CASSPAPPGVQETQYF. The CDR3 DNA reads TGTGCCAGCAGCCCCGCCCCTCCAGGAGTGCAGGAGACCCAGTACTTC.

V and J are TRBV20-1 and TRBJ2-1; 8 bases match TRBD1. The CDR3 length is 15 residues. Looked up from germline, CDR1 is DFQATT and CDR2 is SNEGSKA (reference sequence). V shed 5 bases and J 0 bases; nucleotides not matched to a gene: 6. The CDR3 DNA follows: TGCAGTGCTCCCAGGGGGCTCGGCTCCTACAATGAGCAGTTCTTC. This sequence encodes CSAPRGLGSYNEQFF.

Only a few counts were recorded for this clonotype. This rearrangement joins TRBV25-1 to TRBJ2-7, with D possibly TRBD2 on 5 matching bases. CDR3 length: 12 amino acids. CDR1 MGHDK and CDR2 SYGVNS come from the germline V gene. V lost 9 bases to trimming and J lost 4 bases, with 13 bases between them. This chain's CDR3 is CASGEGRYEQYF. DNA for the CDR3: TGTGCCAGTGGAGAGGGAAGGTACGAGCAGTACTTC.

This clonotype was counted only a few times. J is TRBJ1-2 and V is TRBV4-3; 10 bases match TRBD1. From germline, CDR1 is LGHNA and CDR2 YSLEER. This CDR3 region has 14 residues. V lost 4 bases to trimming and J lost 7 bases; unmatched junction nucleotides: 6. The CDR3 loop reads CASSRRQGAVGYTF. In nucleotides, the CDR3 is TGCGCCAGCAGCCGTAGACAGGGGGCTGTTGGCTACACCTTC.

This clonotype was seen just once. An end of the junction differs from the germline gene, which may be a read error. The chain recombines TRBV4-3 with TRBJ2-6; tentatively, D is TRBD2 (6 bases). This CDR3 region has 16 residues. Germline CDR1 and CDR2: LGHNA and YSLEER. CDR3 coding DNA: TGCGCAAGCAGCCAAGCGCGGGGCTCTGGGGCCAACGTCCTGACTTTC. It specifies CASSQARGSGANVLTF.

Comments on this clonotype: The limits of the CDR3 on the DNA are not certain, so only TCRdb's listed CDR3 is given. The CDR3 sequence: CASSKAWGDGTEAFF. The chain links TRBV21-1 to TRBJ1-1; the table's TRBD1 call for D was not verified on the DNA. TRBV21-1 is noted as a pseudogene. Termini included, the CDR3 measures 15 amino acids.

Here the CDR3 reads CASSTRRGGLVPNKFYNEQFF. The CDR3 DNA reads as TGTGCCAGCAGCACTCGGAGGGGAGGACTAGTTCCTAATAAATTTTACAATGAGCAGTTCTTC. The genes are TRBV12-3 or TRBV12-4 and TRBJ2-1; 7 bases agree with TRBD2. The junction had 27 bases not matched to a gene; V was cut back by 6 bases and J by 4 bases. The length of the CDR3 is 21 residues.

This clonotype was seen many times. The chain uses TRBV29-1 and TRBJ2-3; no clear D. Germline V gene lookup returns CDR1 SQVTM and CDR2 ANQGSEA. Between the trimmed V and J ends, which lost 4 bases and 4 bases, there was a span of 0 bases. The CDR3 is 9 amino acids. The CDR3 DNA is TGCAGCGTTGCAGATACGCAGTATTTT. It specifies CSVADTQYF.

This clonotype was observed a few times. The rearrangement joins TRBV25-1 to TRBJ2-5; possibly TRBD1 for D (5 bases). Germline values: CDR1 MGHDK, CDR2 SYGVNS. With 6 bases removed from V and 0 bases from J, the gap between germline ends came to 11 bases. The CDR3 length is 14 residues. CDR3 nucleotides: TGTGCCAGCAGGGGAAGACAGTACCAAGAGACCCAGTACTTC. This gives the protein CASRGRQYQETQYF.

This clonotype has only a few counts. This sequence joins TRBV3-1 and TRBJ1-2; 10 bases map to TRBD1. Germline CDR1 reads LGHDT; CDR2 reads YNNKEL (reference sequence). The CDR3 has 15 amino acids. The junction had 9 bases not matched to a gene; V was cut back by 3 bases and J by 8 bases. The CDR3 loop reads CASSHGQGVRGGYTF. CDR3 coding DNA: TGTGCCAGCAGCCACGGACAGGGGGTAAGGGGGGGCTACACCTTC.

V usage is TRBV27 and J usage is TRBJ2-4; no definite D call. From germline, CDR1 is MNHEY and CDR2 SMNVEV (reference sequence). The ends were cut back, 3 bases at V and 0 bases at J, with 12 bases in the middle. CDR3 length: 16 residues. CDR3 DNA: TGTGCCAGCAGTTTGTGGCTTACCTTAGCCAAAAACATTCAGTACTTC. This encodes CASSLWLTLAKNIQYF.

This clonotype was observed a handful of times. This CDR3 reads CASSYAREGYEQYF. The CDR3 nucleotides read TGTGCCAGCAGTTACGCAAGGGAGGGGTACGAGCAGTACTTC. The V gene is TRBV6-5, the J gene TRBJ2-7; 7 bases fit TRBD2. CDR1 and CDR2 (germline): MNHEY, SVGAGI. The CDR3 has 14 residues. V lost 2 bases and J lost 4; bases outside the gene matches: 5.

J is TRBJ2-3 and V is TRBV29-1; possibly TRBD2 for D (6 bases). The ends were cut back, 4 bases at V and 0 bases at J, with 8 bases in the middle. This CDR3 region has 13 residues. Germline V lookup: CDR1 SQVTM, CDR2 ANQGSEA. The CDR3 protein is CSVGDSSTDTQYF. The CDR3 bases are TGCAGCGTTGGGGACTCCAGCACAGATACGCAGTATTTT.

This clonotype has only a few counts. The genes are TRBV6-1 and TRBJ1-5, with 11 nucleotides matching TRBD1. The CDR3 has 15 amino acids. Germline lookup yields CDR1 MNHNS and CDR2 SASEGT. The trim removed 8 bases at V and 0 bases at J, leaving 3 bases unmatched. The CDR3 loop reads CASRTGGHSNQPQHF. In nucleotides, the CDR3 is TGTGCCAGCCGGACAGGGGGCCATAGCAATCAGCCCCAGCATTTT.